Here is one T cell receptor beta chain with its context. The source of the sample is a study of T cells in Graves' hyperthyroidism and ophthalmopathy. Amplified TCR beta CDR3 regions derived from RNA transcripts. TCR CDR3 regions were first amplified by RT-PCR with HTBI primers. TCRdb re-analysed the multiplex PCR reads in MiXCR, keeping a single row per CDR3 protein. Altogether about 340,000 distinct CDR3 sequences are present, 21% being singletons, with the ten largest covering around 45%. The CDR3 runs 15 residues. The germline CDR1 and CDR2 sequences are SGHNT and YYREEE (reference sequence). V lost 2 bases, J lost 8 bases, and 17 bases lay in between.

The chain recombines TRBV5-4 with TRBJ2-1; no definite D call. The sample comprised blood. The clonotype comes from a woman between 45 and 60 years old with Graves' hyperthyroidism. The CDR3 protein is CASSLSPRTSDEQFF. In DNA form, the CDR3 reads TGTGCCAGCAGCTTATCTCCCCGTACATCGGATGAGCAGTTCTTC.